This is a list of T cell receptor beta chains from one sample in a study of shared clonotypes between healthy human individuals. The repertoire was sequenced with immunoSEQ multiplex PCR; TCRdb's copy has only in-frame clones and lacks some. The sample lists 400,000 to 500,000 clones, about three quarters occurring once. Source material: PBMCs. These receptors originate from a woman in her forties in good health. Some clones in this sample may be carry-over from other donors' samples. CDR3s include the opening cysteine and the closing phenylalanine or tryptophan. D genes are given only for firm matches. Expanded clones get a size class; other rows say once, few or many, or leave the size out.

>.|TRBJ2-7|.|TRBV18
TGTGCCAGCTCACTCACCGGGACCGGCTTCGAGCAGTACTTC
CASSLTGTGFEQYF
>.|TRBJ2-1|.|TRBV15
TGTGCCACCACAAAGGACTACCAAAGCCGCCATGAGCAGTTCTTC
CATTKDYQSRHEQFF
>.|TRBJ2-1|once|TRBV4-2
TGTGCCAGCAGCCAAGAAGGGACTTTCAATGAGCAGTTCTTC
CASSQEGTFNEQFF
>.|TRBJ2-7|few|TRBV19
TGTGCCAGTAGGATTACAGGGTCCTCCTACGAGCAGTACTTC
CASRITGSSYEQYF
>TRBD2|TRBJ2-1|once|TRBV7-8
TGTGCCAGCAGCTTAGTTTCTGCGGGAGTGATTTACAATGAGCAGTTCTTC
CASSLVSAGVIYNEQFF
>TRBD2|TRBJ2-7|.|TRBV18
TGTGCCAGCTCACCAGGACTAGCGGACCTCTCCTACGAGCAGTACTTC
CASSPGLADLSYEQYF
>TRBD1|TRBJ2-3|.|TRBV5-6
TGTGCCAGCAGCCTCGGACAGGGTGCAAGAGATACGCAGTATTTT
CASSLGQGARDTQYF
>.|TRBJ1-2|.|TRBV5-3
TGTGCCAGAAGCTTAAATAAGGACAGTGCCGGTTCCTATGGCTACACCTTC
CARSLNKDSAGSYGYTF
>TRBD1|TRBJ2-5|.|TRBV9
TGTGCCAGCAGCGCCGGACAGGGGGCTTGGGAGACCCAGTACTTC
CASSAGQGAWETQYF
>.|TRBJ2-7|.|TRBV9
TGTGCCAGCAGCGTAGGGACTGGACTTTCGTACGAGCAGTACTTC
CASSVGTGLSYEQYF
>.|TRBJ2-6|.|TRBV28
TGTGCCACCCGAGGGACTGGGGCCAACGTCCTGACTTTC
CATRGTGANVLTF
>.|TRBJ2-7|.|TRBV5-4
TGTGCCAGCAGCCCCGGGGCGACTATGCCCTCCTACGAGCAGTACTTC
CASSPGATMPSYEQYF
>.|TRBJ2-7|.|TRBV28
TGTGCCACCCAGATTGGGACCTACGAGCAGTACTTC
CATQIGTYEQYF
>TRBD2|TRBJ2-3|.|TRBV5-1
TGCGCCAGCAGCTTACTAGCGGGCACAGATACGCAGTATTTT
CASSLLAGTDTQYF
>TRBD1|TRBJ2-7|.|TRBV6-5
TGTGCCAGCAGTTCCAAAGCCCGGGACAGGGGAGAAGAGCAGTACTTC
CASSSKARDRGEEQYF
>.|TRBJ2-5|.|TRBV5-6
TGTGCCAGCAGCTTGATGGGATACGCGTGGGAAGAGACCCAGTACTTC
CASSLMGYAWEETQYF
>.|TRBJ2-2|.|TRBV2
TGTGCCAGCAGGCCACAGCCACTATCGAACACCGGGGAGCTGTTTTTT
CASRPQPLSNTGELFF
>TRBD2|TRBJ2-7|.|TRBV6-4
TGTGCCAGCAGTCCCGAGACTAGCGGGAGCCACGAGCAGTACTTC
CASSPETSGSHEQYF
>TRBD1|TRBJ1-2|.|TRBV6-6
TGTGCCAGCAGCCCCGGACAGGGGGCAGGTGGCTACACCTTC
CASSPGQGAGGYTF
>.|TRBJ1-4|.|TRBV5-1
TGCGCCAGCAGCGTGCTGGGGGCAACTAATGAAAAACTGTTTTTT
CASSVLGATNEKLFF
>.|TRBJ2-6|.|TRBV7-9
TGTGCCAGCAGCCGGGATGGGGCCAACGTCCTGACTTTC
CASSRDGANVLTF
>TRBD2|TRBJ2-7|.|TRBV7-9
TGTGCCAGCAGCCGGGAGGGGGACTACGAGCAGTACTTC
CASSREGDYEQYF
>TRBD1|TRBJ1-2|few|TRBV5-6
TGTGCCAATACAGGGGCCTATGGCTACACCTTC
CANTGAYGYTF
>TRBD1|TRBJ1-1|few|TRBV19
TGTGCCAGTAGTATAGATAGTAGCATTATCTTCAGGGGGACTACTGAAGCTTTCTTT
CASSIDSSIIFRGTTEAFF
>TRBD2|TRBJ2-1|.|TRBV6-1
TGTGCCAGCCCGACGGGGGGGGAGCAGTTCTTC
CASPTGGEQFF
>TRBD2|TRBJ2-2|few|TRBV11-2
TGTGCCAGCAGCTTACTCCTAGCGGGAGTGGGCACCGGGGAGCTGTTTTTT
CASSLLLAGVGTGELFF
>.|TRBJ2-7|.|TRBV11-2
TGTGCCAGCAGCTTAGGCCTTGTAGCAGGCTACGAGCAGTACTTC
CASSLGLVAGYEQYF
>.|TRBJ1-1|many|TRBV29-1
TGCAGCGCAAAAGGGCGAATGGAGAACACTGAAGCTTTCTTT
CSAKGRMENTEAFF
>.|TRBJ1-2|.|TRBV29-1
TGCGGCGTTAATGAGGACGGCGGGGTTAACTATGGCTACACCTTC
CGVNEDGGVNYGYTF
>.|TRBJ1-3|.|TRBV5-6
TGTGCCAGCAGCCCCGGTGGCAGCTTGCCTGGAAACACCATATATTTT
CASSPGGSLPGNTIYF
>.|TRBJ2-7|few|TRBV7-2
TGTGCCAGCAGCCAGTACATGGGCGAGCAGTACTTC
CASSQYMGEQYF
>.|TRBJ2-1|.|TRBV5-1
TGCGCCAGCAGGTCCAGCGTCAGTTTGGATGAGCAGTTCTTC
CASRSSVSLDEQFF
>TRBD1|TRBJ2-7|.|TRBV27
TGTGCCAGCAGTTTGATAAGTACCGGGACAGGGTACTACGAGCAGTACTTC
CASSLISTGTGYYEQYF
>TRBD1|TRBJ1-1|.|TRBV2
TGTGCCAGCGGTCCCGGGCAGGGGGTAGGAGATAGAAGTGAAGCTTTCTTT
CASGPGQGVGDRSEAFF
>TRBD2|TRBJ2-7|.|TRBV5-6
TGTGCCAGCAGCCACGCCCTCGGACTAGCGTCCTACGAGCAGTACTTC
CASSHALGLASYEQYF
>TRBD1|TRBJ2-7|.|TRBV10-3
TGTGCCATCAGTACCGCCCGGGCTAGGACAGGGGGTATCTACGAGCAGTACTTC
CAISTARARTGGIYEQYF
>.|TRBJ2-1|.|TRBV28
TGTGCCAGCAGTCCAACGCTCAATGAGCAGTTCTTC
CASSPTLNEQFF
>.|TRBJ2-2|.|TRBV6-6
TGTGCCAGCAGTTACCAGGGACTTAACACCGGGGAGCTGTTTTTT
CASSYQGLNTGELFF
>.|TRBJ2-7|few|TRBV5-6
TGTGCCAGCAGCTCCACAGGGCGATACGAGCAGTACTTC
CASSSTGRYEQYF
>.|TRBJ2-7|.|TRBV6-1
TGTGCCAGCAGGACTGGCTCCTACGAGCAGTACTTC
CASRTGSYEQYF
>TRBD2|TRBJ2-1|.|TRBV27
TGTGCCAGCAGTTTAGCGGGAGGAGCCCTAAATGAGCAGTTCTTC
CASSLAGGALNEQFF
>TRBD2|TRBJ2-2|.|TRBV2
TGTGCCAGGGGAGGGACTAGCAGGGCCGGGGAGCTGTTTTTT
CARGGTSRAGELFF
>.|TRBJ2-7|few|TRBV28
TGTGCCAGCAACCACCCTGGCGGCACCTACGAGCAGTACTTC
CASNHPGGTYEQYF
>.|TRBJ1-1|once|TRBV7-9
TGTGCCAGCAGCAAATATCGGGACACGAACACTGAAGCTTTCTTT
CASSKYRDTNTEAFF
>TRBD1|TRBJ2-3|few|TRBV27
TGTGCCAGCAGGGGACAGGGGGGCCCAGATACGCAGTATTTT
CASRGQGGPDTQYF
>.|TRBJ2-3|.|TRBV6-4
TGTGCCAGCAGTGACCAACCCAGGGGGGCGGGCACAGATACGCAGTATTTT
CASSDQPRGAGTDTQYF
>TRBD1|TRBJ2-2|.|TRBV2
TGTGCCAGCAGTGGGGGACAGGGCCTCACCGGGGAGCTGTTTTTT
CASSGGQGLTGELFF
>.|TRBJ2-6|.|TRBV29-1
TGCAGCGTCCAAGACAGGCGAGGGGCCAACGTCCTGACTTTC
CSVQDRRGANVLTF
>.|TRBJ2-7|.|TRBV7-9
TGTGCCAGCAGCCCGGCGTCCTACGAGCAGTACTTC
CASSPASYEQYF
>TRBD1|TRBJ2-7|.|TRBV6-1
TGTGCCAGCGGAAAGGGGACAGGGGGGTCCTACGAGCAGTACTTC
CASGKGTGGSYEQYF
>.|TRBJ2-1|.|TRBV4-2
TGTGCCAGCAGCCCCATGAGGGGGGGGACCAATGAGCAGTTCTTC
CASSPMRGGTNEQFF
>.|TRBJ1-2|.|TRBV11-2
TGTGCCAGCAGCAATGACAGCACTAACTATGGCTACACCTTC
CASSNDSTNYGYTF
>.|TRBJ2-7|many|TRBV5-1
TGCGCCAGCAGCTCAAAATGGGACACCTTCTCCTACGAGCAGTACTTC
CASSSKWDTFSYEQYF
>.|TRBJ1-5|once|TRBV5-6
TGTGCCAGCAGCTTGGGCGGGGTAGTTCAGCCCCAGCATTTT
CASSLGGVVQPQHF
>.|TRBJ2-1|once|TRBV10-3
TGTGCCAGCTTCGCGGAACAGGGGAGGGGACGAAATGAGCAGTTCTTC
CASFAEQGRGRNEQFF
>.|TRBJ2-7|.|TRBV10-3
TGTGCCATCAGTGGAAGAGGAGACAGTTCCTACGAGCAGTACTTC
CAISGRGDSSYEQYF
>.|TRBJ2-7|.|TRBV28
TGTGCCAGCACAGGCAGGGCTAACTACGAGCAGTACTTC
CASTGRANYEQYF